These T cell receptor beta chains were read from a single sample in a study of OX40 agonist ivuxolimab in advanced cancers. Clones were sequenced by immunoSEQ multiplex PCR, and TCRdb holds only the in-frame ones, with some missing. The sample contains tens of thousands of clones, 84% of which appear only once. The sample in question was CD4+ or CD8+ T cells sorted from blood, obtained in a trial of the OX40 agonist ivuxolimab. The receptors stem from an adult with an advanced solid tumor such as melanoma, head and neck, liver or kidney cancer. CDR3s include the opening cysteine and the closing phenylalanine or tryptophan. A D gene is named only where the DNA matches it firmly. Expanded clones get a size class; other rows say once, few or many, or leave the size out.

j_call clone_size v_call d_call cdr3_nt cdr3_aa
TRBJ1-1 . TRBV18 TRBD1 TGTGCCAGCTCACCCGGGACAGGGGAAGCTTTCTTT CASSPGTGEAFF
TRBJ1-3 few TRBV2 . TGTGCCAGCAGTGAAGCATTCGCGGGGCGGTGGACTTCCCTCTCTGGAAACACCATATATTTT CASSEAFAGRWTSLSGNTIYF
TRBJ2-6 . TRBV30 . TGTGCCTGGAGCCCTGCGGCGGGGGCCAACGTCCTGACTTTC CAWSPAAGANVLTF
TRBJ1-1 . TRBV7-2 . TGTGCCAGCAGCTCTCAGATGAACACTGAAGCTTTCTTT CASSSQMNTEAFF
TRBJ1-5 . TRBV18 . TGTGCCAGCTCACCAGGGATCCGGGGGGATCAGCCCCAGCATTTT CASSPGIRGDQPQHF
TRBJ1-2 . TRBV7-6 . TGTGCCAGCAGCCTATGGAGTAGGCCCAACTATGGCTACACCTTC CASSLWSRPNYGYTF
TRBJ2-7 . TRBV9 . TGTGCCAGCAGCGTAGTAGTAGATTCCTACGAGCAGTACTTC CASSVVVDSYEQYF
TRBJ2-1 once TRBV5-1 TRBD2 TGCGCCAGCAGCTTAAGACTAGCGGGTTACAATGAGCAGTTCTTC CASSLRLAGYNEQFF
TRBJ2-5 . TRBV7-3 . TGTGCCAGCAGCCCTAGGGCTAGTGGAGAGACCCAGTACTTC CASSPRASGETQYF
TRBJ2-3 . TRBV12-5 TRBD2 TGTGCTACCAGCGGGGGGCCCTTCACAGATACGCAGTATTTT CATSGGPFTDTQYF
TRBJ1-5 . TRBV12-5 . TGTGCTAGTGGTTTGAACGCGGGGGGTCAGCCCCAGCATTTT CASGLNAGGQPQHF
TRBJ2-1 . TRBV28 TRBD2 TGTGCCAGCAGTACCCCGAGGCTAGCGGGGGGCGGGAGGAATGAGCAGTTCTTC CASSTPRLAGGGRNEQFF
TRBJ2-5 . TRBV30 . TGTGCCTGGAGTCTCCCTCCCCGTAAAGAGACCCAGTACTTC CAWSLPPRKETQYF
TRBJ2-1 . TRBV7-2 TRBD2 TGTGCCAGCAGCTCGGGGAAGCGGGGGCCTATGGCCAATGAGCAGTTCTTC CASSSGKRGPMANEQFF
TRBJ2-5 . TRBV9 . TGTGCCAGCAGCGTACTGGCTGGCGAGACCCAGTACTTC CASSVLAGETQYF
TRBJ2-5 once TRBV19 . TGTGCCAGTAGCAAGGGGGGAGAAGAGACCCAGTACTTC CASSKGGEETQYF
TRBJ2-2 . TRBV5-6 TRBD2 TGTGCCAGCAGGCGGCTAGCGGGGGGCACCGGGGAGCTGTTTTTT CASRRLAGGTGELFF
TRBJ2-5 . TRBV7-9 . TGTGCCAGCAGCTTAGAGGGGACACTACCCAAGACCCAGTACTTC CASSLEGTLPKTQYF
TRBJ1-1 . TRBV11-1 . TGTGCCAGCAGCTCCAACTTGAACACTGAAGCTTTCTTT CASSSNLNTEAFF
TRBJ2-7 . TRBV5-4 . TGTGCCAGCAGGTCGGGCAGCTCCTACGAGCAGTACTTC CASRSGSSYEQYF
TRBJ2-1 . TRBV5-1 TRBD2 TGCGCCAGCAGCCCCGGGTTCATAGCGGGCTTCTACAATGAGCAGTTCTTC CASSPGFIAGFYNEQFF
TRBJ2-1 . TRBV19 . TGTGCCAGTAGTATAGGGAGGGGCAATGAGCAGTTCTTC CASSIGRGNEQFF
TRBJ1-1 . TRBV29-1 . TGCAGCGTTGTCCTTTGGGAGGGGACTGAAGCTTTCTTT CSVVLWEGTEAFF
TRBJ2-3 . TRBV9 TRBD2 TGTGCCAGCACCCTGACTAGCGGGAATTATGATACGCAGTATTTT CASTLTSGNYDTQYF
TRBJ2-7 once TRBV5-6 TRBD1 TGTGCCAGCAGCTCTCCGAAGACAGGGCCAATCTACGAGCAGTACTTC CASSSPKTGPIYEQYF
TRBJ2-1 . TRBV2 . TGTGCCAGCAGTGAATTATGGGAGCAGTTCTTC CASSELWEQFF
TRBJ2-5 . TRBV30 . TGTGCCTGGAGTGTAGGGCACCAAGAGACCCAGTACTTC CAWSVGHQETQYF
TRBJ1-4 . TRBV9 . TGTGCCAGCAGCGTCTACGGCGGATCTAATGAAAAACTGTTTTTT CASSVYGGSNEKLFF
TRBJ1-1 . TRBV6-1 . TGTGCCAGCAGTGAAGCTGGAGACAGTTTGTACACTGAAGCTTTCTTT CASSEAGDSLYTEAFF
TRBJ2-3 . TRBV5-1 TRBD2 TGCGCCAGCAGCCTCAGACTAGCGGGAAATACAGATACGCAGTATTTT CASSLRLAGNTDTQYF
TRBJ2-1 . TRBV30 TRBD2 TGTGCCTGGGCCAAGGGCGGGAGTAGTAATGAGCAGTTCTTC CAWAKGGSSNEQFF
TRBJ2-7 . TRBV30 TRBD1 TGTGCCTGGAGCGGGACAGGGCTTTACGAGCAGTACTTC CAWSGTGLYEQYF
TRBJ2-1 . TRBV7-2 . TGTGCCAGCAGCTTAGGCTCTCAACTGGACAATGAGCAGTTCTTC CASSLGSQLDNEQFF
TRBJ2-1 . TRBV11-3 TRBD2 TGTGCCAGCAGCTTAGTAGCGGGAGGTGGTGAGCAGTTCTTC CASSLVAGGGEQFF
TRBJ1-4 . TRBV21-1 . TGTGCCAGCAGGATGGGATTAACTAATGAAAAACTGTTTTTT CASRMGLTNEKLFF
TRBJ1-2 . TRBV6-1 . TGTGCCAGCAGGACTCCAGGGAGCAACTATGGCTACACCTTC CASRTPGSNYGYTF
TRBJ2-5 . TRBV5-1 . TGCGCCAGCAGCTTGTTACCTGGTCGTGTGGAGACCCAGTACTTC CASSLLPGRVETQYF
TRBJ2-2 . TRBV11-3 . TGTGCCAGCGGAAGTTCATGGACAGAGAACACCGGGGAGCTGTTTTTT CASGSSWTENTGELFF
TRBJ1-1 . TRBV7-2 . TGTGCCAGCAGCTCCTACAGGGCCATCATGAACACTGAAGCTTTCTTT CASSSYRAIMNTEAFF
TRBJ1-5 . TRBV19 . TGTGCCAGTAGTATAGGAACAGGGTATAGCAATCAGCCCCAGCATTTT CASSIGTGYSNQPQHF
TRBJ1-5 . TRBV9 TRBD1 TGTGCCAGCAGCGTAGTTGGGGACAGGATCACGCCCCAGCATTTT CASSVVGDRITPQHF
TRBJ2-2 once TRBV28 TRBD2 TGTGCCAGCAGGTCTAGCGGGAGTGGCACCGGGGAGCTGTTTTTT CASRSSGSGTGELFF
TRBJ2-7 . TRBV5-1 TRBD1 TGCGCCAGCAGCAGCCTACAGGGGACGAACGAGCAGTACTTC CASSSLQGTNEQYF
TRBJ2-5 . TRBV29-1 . TGCAGCGTTGGGGTGCGGCCGTCTCAAGAGACCCAGTACTTC CSVGVRPSQETQYF
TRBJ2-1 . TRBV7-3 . TGTGCCAGCAGCCTTCGGAGGGGCGACTACAATGAGCAGTTCTTC CASSLRRGDYNEQFF